Listed below are T cell receptor beta chains from one sample, sequenced in a study of blood T cells in healthy people across ages. Each CDR3 protein is one row after TCRdb ran MiXCR on the 5' RACE reads. The table includes around 780,000 distinct CDR3 sequences, 20% to 30% detected once. Another study also made use of these data, one on T cells of mothers and their children.

The sequencing sample was made of blood. The receptors were sampled from a boy between 10 and 17 years old in good health. Each CDR3 is given with its conserved first and last residue. Fields, in order: D gene, clone size, J gene, V gene, CDR3 protein, CDR3 DNA. A D gene is named only where the DNA matches it firmly. Expanded clones get a size class; other rows say once, few or many, or leave the size out.

d_gene: .; abundance: few; j_gene: TRBJ2-5; v_gene: TRBV15; CDR3aa: CATSSKLVNLEAQYF; CDR3nt: TGTGCCACCAGCAGCAAACTAGTAAACCTGGAGGCCCAGTACTTC
d_gene: TRBD1; abundance: once; j_gene: TRBJ2-5; v_gene: TRBV20-1; CDR3aa: CSATRDRGPTEETQYF; CDR3nt: TGCAGTGCCACCCGAGACAGGGGGCCGACGGAAGAGACCCAGTACTTC
d_gene: .; abundance: few; j_gene: TRBJ1-6; v_gene: TRBV5-1; CDR3aa: CASSLNRDNSPLHF; CDR3nt: TGCGCCAGCAGCTTGAACAGGGATAATTCACCCCTCCACTTT
d_gene: .; abundance: few; j_gene: TRBJ1-1; v_gene: TRBV12-3/TRBV12-4; CDR3aa: CASSYSDTNTEAFF; CDR3nt: TGTGCCAGCAGTTACTCAGACACAAACACTGAAGCTTTCTTT
d_gene: .; abundance: .; j_gene: TRBJ1-1; v_gene: TRBV4-2; CDR3aa: CASSQDLGRPMNTEAFF; CDR3nt: TGTGCCAGCAGCCAAGATCTCGGTAGACCGATGAACACTGAAGCTTTCTTT
d_gene: .; abundance: .; j_gene: TRBJ2-2; v_gene: TRBV6-4; CDR3aa: CASSNQGGGELFF; CDR3nt: TGTGCCAGCAGTAATCAAGGTGGCGGGGAGCTGTTTTTT
d_gene: .; abundance: few; j_gene: TRBJ2-5; v_gene: TRBV6-5; CDR3aa: CASSYGGLSETQYF; CDR3nt: TGTGCCAGCAGTTACGGCGGACTTTCAGAGACCCAGTACTTC
d_gene: .; abundance: many; j_gene: TRBJ1-4; v_gene: TRBV29-1; CDR3aa: CSVGQTNEKLFF; CDR3nt: TGCAGCGTTGGTCAGACTAATGAAAAACTGTTTTTT
d_gene: .; abundance: many; j_gene: TRBJ2-5; v_gene: TRBV5-1; CDR3aa: CASSFSETQYF; CDR3nt: TGTGCCAGCAGTTTTAGCGAGACCCAGTACTTC
d_gene: TRBD2; abundance: .; j_gene: TRBJ2-3; v_gene: TRBV7-2; CDR3aa: CASSLGSLAAGTDTQYF; CDR3nt: TGTGCCAGCAGCTTAGGTAGCCTAGCGGCGGGCACAGATACGCAGTATTTT
d_gene: TRBD2; abundance: .; j_gene: TRBJ2-1; v_gene: TRBV11-2; CDR3aa: CASSLVGLAGGIYNEQFF; CDR3nt: TGTGCCAGCAGCTTAGTGGGACTAGCGGGGGGAATTTACAATGAGCAGTTCTTC
d_gene: .; abundance: once; j_gene: TRBJ2-5; v_gene: TRBV4-2; CDR3aa: CASSQFGDAGETQYF; CDR3nt: TGTGCCAGCAGCCAATTTGGAGATGCCGGAGAGACCCAGTACTTC
d_gene: .; abundance: .; j_gene: TRBJ1-4; v_gene: TRBV12-3/TRBV12-4; CDR3aa: CASSRGGDEKLFF; CDR3nt: TGTGCCAGCTCCCGGGGAGGGGATGAAAAACTGTTTTTT
d_gene: .; abundance: few; j_gene: TRBJ2-1; v_gene: TRBV12-5; CDR3aa: CASGLTINEQFF; CDR3nt: TGTGCTAGTGGTTTAACGATAAATGAGCAGTTCTTC
d_gene: .; abundance: .; j_gene: TRBJ1-1; v_gene: TRBV29-1; CDR3aa: CSVPRGGTEAFF; CDR3nt: TGCAGCGTTCCCAGGGGTGGAACTGAAGCTTTCTTT
d_gene: .; abundance: few; j_gene: TRBJ1-4; v_gene: TRBV2; CDR3aa: CASSTLGGDEKLFF; CDR3nt: TGTGCCAGCAGTACCCTTGGGGGGGATGAAAAACTGTTTTTT
d_gene: TRBD2; abundance: .; j_gene: TRBJ2-7; v_gene: TRBV5-1; CDR3aa: CASSLANGGASYEQYF; CDR3nt: TGCGCCAGCAGCTTGGCCAACGGGGGGGCCTCCTACGAGCAGTACTTC
d_gene: .; abundance: .; j_gene: TRBJ2-3; v_gene: TRBV24-1; CDR3aa: CATSGTSTDTQYF; CDR3nt: TGTGCCACCAGTGGGACTAGCACAGATACGCAGTATTTT
d_gene: .; abundance: .; j_gene: TRBJ1-3; v_gene: TRBV2; CDR3aa: CASSVEDSGNTIYF; CDR3nt: TGTGCCAGCAGTGTTGAGGACTCTGGAAACACCATATATTTT
d_gene: TRBD2; abundance: .; j_gene: TRBJ2-5; v_gene: TRBV4-2; CDR3aa: CASSQDWGLAGGNYQETQYF; CDR3nt: TGTGCCAGCAGCCAAGATTGGGGACTAGCGGGGGGTAATTACCAAGAGACCCAGTACTTC
d_gene: TRBD2; abundance: .; j_gene: TRBJ2-3; v_gene: TRBV12-3/TRBV12-4; CDR3aa: CASSSSTSGVADTQYF; CDR3nt: TGTGCCAGCAGTTCGTCGACTAGCGGGGTAGCAGATACGCAGTATTTT
d_gene: TRBD1; abundance: few; j_gene: TRBJ1-4; v_gene: TRBV4-1; CDR3aa: CASSQDGGGRGEEKLFF; CDR3nt: TGCGCCAGCAGCCAAGACGGAGGGGGCCGGGGAGAGGAAAAACTGTTTTTT
d_gene: TRBD2; abundance: few; j_gene: TRBJ2-3; v_gene: TRBV6-6; CDR3aa: CASSPSGPSTDTQYF; CDR3nt: TGTGCCAGCAGTCCTAGCGGGCCTAGCACAGATACGCAGTATTTT
d_gene: .; abundance: many; j_gene: TRBJ2-5; v_gene: TRBV5-1; CDR3aa: CASSLAGHLQETQYF; CDR3nt: TGCGCCAGCAGCTTGGCGGGGCACCTCCAAGAGACCCAGTACTTC
d_gene: .; abundance: .; j_gene: TRBJ2-5; v_gene: TRBV9; CDR3aa: CASSTSPAGTQYF; CDR3nt: TGTGCCAGCAGCACCTCTCCGGCAGGGACCCAGTACTTC
d_gene: .; abundance: few; j_gene: TRBJ1-1; v_gene: TRBV29-1; CDR3aa: CSAMDVRGTEAFF; CDR3nt: TGCAGCGCCATGGACGTTAGGGGTACTGAAGCTTTCTTT
d_gene: .; abundance: .; j_gene: TRBJ1-5; v_gene: TRBV28; CDR3aa: CASSLLGLGQPQHF; CDR3nt: TGTGCCAGCAGTTTATTGGGGTTGGGGCAGCCCCAGCATTTT
d_gene: TRBD1; abundance: .; j_gene: TRBJ2-1; v_gene: TRBV7-9; CDR3aa: CASSDRDRDSNEQFF; CDR3nt: TGTGCCAGCAGCGACCGGGACAGGGACTCCAATGAGCAGTTCTTC
d_gene: .; abundance: once; j_gene: TRBJ2-1; v_gene: TRBV21-1; CDR3aa: CASSLTMGERNEQFF; CDR3nt: TGTGCCAGCTCACTGACCATGGGGGAGAGAAATGAGCAGTTCTTC
d_gene: .; abundance: few; j_gene: TRBJ1-6; v_gene: TRBV14; CDR3aa: CASSQLWIGTNKHDSPLHF; CDR3nt: TGTGCCAGCAGCCAACTTTGGATCGGGACAAACAAGCATGATTCACCCCTCCACTTT
d_gene: .; abundance: .; j_gene: TRBJ2-2; v_gene: TRBV29-1; CDR3aa: CSTRTNTGELFF; CDR3nt: TGCAGCACGAGGACTAACACCGGGGAGCTGTTTTTT
d_gene: .; abundance: .; j_gene: TRBJ1-6; v_gene: TRBV3-1; CDR3aa: CASSQELSSYNSPLHF; CDR3nt: TGTGCCAGCAGCCAAGAGCTGAGCTCCTATAATTCACCCCTCCACTTT
d_gene: .; abundance: few; j_gene: TRBJ1-2; v_gene: TRBV7-9; CDR3aa: CASSLGTPGTYGYTF; CDR3nt: TGTGCCAGCAGCTTAGGTACTCCAGGGACCTATGGCTACACCTTC
d_gene: .; abundance: .; j_gene: TRBJ2-7; v_gene: TRBV20-1; CDR3aa: CSARAGTSFGQYF; CDR3nt: TGCAGTGCTAGAGCCGGGACAAGCTTTGGGCAGTACTTC
d_gene: .; abundance: few; j_gene: TRBJ1-4; v_gene: TRBV7-6; CDR3aa: CASSIRVTNEKLFF; CDR3nt: TGTGCCAGCAGCATCAGGGTTACTAATGAAAAACTGTTTTTT
d_gene: TRBD1; abundance: .; j_gene: TRBJ1-1; v_gene: TRBV12-5; CDR3aa: CASGSDLDRLGAFF; CDR3nt: TGTGCTAGTGGTTCCGATCTGGACAGGCTTGGAGCTTTCTTT
d_gene: TRBD1; abundance: .; j_gene: TRBJ2-5; v_gene: TRBV2; CDR3aa: CVSSAFRDRGTEETQYF; CDR3nt: TGTGTCAGCAGTGCGTTCCGGGACAGGGGTACGGAAGAGACCCAGTACTTC
d_gene: .; abundance: .; j_gene: TRBJ1-3; v_gene: TRBV9; CDR3aa: CASSVGAGSHTIYF; CDR3nt: TGTGCCAGCAGCGTAGGGGCAGGGAGTCACACCATATATTTT
d_gene: TRBD1; abundance: .; j_gene: TRBJ2-3; v_gene: TRBV7-2; CDR3aa: CASSLVGTGGSDTQYF; CDR3nt: TGTGCCAGCAGCTTAGTAGGGACAGGGGGATCGGATACGCAGTATTTT
d_gene: .; abundance: many; j_gene: TRBJ2-3; v_gene: TRBV2; CDR3aa: CASSSSGADTQYF; CDR3nt: TGTGCCAGCAGTAGTTCCGGGGCAGATACGCAGTATTTT
d_gene: .; abundance: .; j_gene: TRBJ1-5; v_gene: TRBV11-1; CDR3aa: CASSLAGSGQPQHF; CDR3nt: TGTGCCAGCAGCTTAGCCGGGAGTGGCCAGCCCCAGCATTTT
d_gene: .; abundance: .; j_gene: TRBJ2-3; v_gene: TRBV27; CDR3aa: CASSLPNQDYGTQYF; CDR3nt: TGTGCCAGCAGTTTACCTAATCAAGACTATGGTACGCAGTATTTT
d_gene: .; abundance: .; j_gene: TRBJ2-1; v_gene: TRBV5-1; CDR3aa: CASSPELSNSYNEQFF; CDR3nt: TGCGCCAGCAGCCCAGAACTCAGCAACTCCTACAATGAGCAGTTCTTC
d_gene: .; abundance: .; j_gene: TRBJ1-4; v_gene: TRBV10-3; CDR3aa: CAISGNRVNEKLFF; CDR3nt: TGTGCCATCAGTGGGAACAGGGTCAATGAAAAACTGTTTTTT
d_gene: .; abundance: .; j_gene: TRBJ2-5; v_gene: TRBV7-9; CDR3aa: CASSFPERRETQYF; CDR3nt: TGTGCCAGCAGCTTCCCCGAAAGGAGGGAGACCCAGTACTTC
d_gene: .; abundance: .; j_gene: TRBJ1-4; v_gene: TRBV3-1; CDR3aa: CASSRTAVTNEKLFF; CDR3nt: TGTGCCAGCAGTCGGACAGCTGTAACTAATGAAAAACTGTTTTTT
d_gene: .; abundance: few; j_gene: TRBJ1-1; v_gene: TRBV7-3; CDR3aa: CASSPNPGLSMNTEAFF; CDR3nt: TGTGCCAGCAGCCCGAACCCTGGACTCAGTATGAACACTGAAGCTTTCTTT
d_gene: .; abundance: few; j_gene: TRBJ2-6; v_gene: TRBV9; CDR3aa: CASSVSFGSGANVLTF; CDR3nt: TGTGCCAGCAGCGTAAGTTTCGGCTCTGGGGCCAACGTCCTGACTTTC
d_gene: .; abundance: few; j_gene: TRBJ2-1; v_gene: TRBV12-3/TRBV12-4; CDR3aa: CASSPDGSYNEQFF; CDR3nt: TGTGCCAGCAGTCCAGACGGCTCCTACAATGAGCAGTTCTTC
d_gene: .; abundance: many; j_gene: TRBJ2-3; v_gene: TRBV9; CDR3aa: CASKRDRGTDTQYF; CDR3nt: TGTGCCAGCAAGAGGGACCGTGGTACAGATACGCAGTATTTT
d_gene: .; abundance: .; j_gene: TRBJ2-3; v_gene: TRBV11-3; CDR3aa: CASSLAQGDTQYF; CDR3nt: TGTGCCAGCAGCTTAGCCCAGGGGGATACGCAGTATTTT
d_gene: .; abundance: .; j_gene: TRBJ2-5; v_gene: TRBV9; CDR3aa: CASSVRPGDETQYF; CDR3nt: TGTGCCAGCAGCGTAAGGCCCGGAGACGAGACCCAGTACTTC
d_gene: .; abundance: few; j_gene: TRBJ2-1; v_gene: TRBV11-2; CDR3aa: CASSHLDEQFF; CDR3nt: TGTGCCAGCAGCCATTTGGATGAGCAGTTCTTC
d_gene: .; abundance: .; j_gene: TRBJ2-1; v_gene: TRBV7-9; CDR3aa: CASALGGQEEFF; CDR3nt: TGTGCCAGCGCACTAGGGGGGCAAGAAGAGTTCTTC